This TCR beta chain appears in the sequencing data of a study of regulatory T cells in long-lasting Graves disease. Study results and caveats: Newly diagnosed Graves' patients exceeded persistent ones in TCR diversity.

CDR1 SGHTA and CDR2 FQGNSA come from the germline V gene. This CDR3 is built from 15 residues. The V end lost 1 base, the J end lost 0 bases, and 8 bases lay between the germline ends. With iRepertoire HTBI primers and Arm-PCR of CDR3 regions, TCR beta libraries were built. TCRdb re-called the multiplex PCR reads with MiXCR, one entry per CDR3 protein. The table has about 620,000 distinct CDR3 sequences, 15% to 20% seen once. This clonotype was detected ten times or more. Its antigen is unknown. Time point noted: newly diagnosed GD, antithyroid drugs for less than 3 months. Construction of the TCR library relied on RNA isolated from PBMCs. By American Thyroid Association guidelines, Graves' disease was diagnosed in the cohort. These data were likewise used in another study, on T cells in Graves' hyperthyroidism and ophthalmopathy.

The receptor was derived from a woman in her 30s with Graves disease. This chain joins TRBV7-2 and TRBJ2-3; possible D gene TRBD2, 5 bases. The material sequenced was peripheral blood mononuclear cells (PBMCs), taken at new diagnosis, from a patient treated with antithyroid drugs. Here the CDR3 reads CASSLGPGSTDTQYF. DNA of the CDR3: TGTGCCAGCAGCTTAGGTCCGGGAAGCACAGATACGCAGTATTTT. The variable domain in full, with the rest retrieved from reference TRBV7-2 and TRBJ2-3, is GAGVSQSPSNKVTEKGKDVELRCDPISGHTALYWYRQSLGQGLEFLIYFQGNSAPDKSGLPSDRFSAERTGGSVSTLTIQRTQQEDSAVYLCASSLGPGSTDTQYFGPGTRLTVL.